The sequence of this T cell receptor beta chain was determined in a study of T cell responses to AZD1222 COVID-19 vaccine. Findings and limits, study-wide: Donor demographics were predominantly white British with a female majority; clonal diversity may be underestimated.

CDR1 and CDR2 from the germline V gene are MDHEN and SYDVKM. This CDR3 has 16 amino acids. After removal of 6 bases from V and 6 bases from J, the junction contained 17 bases not matched to a gene. Concerning this clone: The antigen is undetermined.

Libraries were prepared by immunoSEQ multiplex PCR; TCRdb keeps only in-frame clonotypes and omits some of them. The data contain approximately 170,000 clones, around 94% of them singletons. This sample comprised peripheral blood, obtained 28 days after the second AZD1222 dose. The clonotype comes from an adult who received the AZD1222 COVID-19 vaccine. V usage is TRBV28 and J usage is TRBJ2-7; the match to TRBD2 covers 7 bases. CDR3 bases: TGTGCCAGCAGCCCGCGGGGGTCGAGGGAGGGCCCCGAGCAGTACTTC. Translation: CASSPRGSREGPEQYF.